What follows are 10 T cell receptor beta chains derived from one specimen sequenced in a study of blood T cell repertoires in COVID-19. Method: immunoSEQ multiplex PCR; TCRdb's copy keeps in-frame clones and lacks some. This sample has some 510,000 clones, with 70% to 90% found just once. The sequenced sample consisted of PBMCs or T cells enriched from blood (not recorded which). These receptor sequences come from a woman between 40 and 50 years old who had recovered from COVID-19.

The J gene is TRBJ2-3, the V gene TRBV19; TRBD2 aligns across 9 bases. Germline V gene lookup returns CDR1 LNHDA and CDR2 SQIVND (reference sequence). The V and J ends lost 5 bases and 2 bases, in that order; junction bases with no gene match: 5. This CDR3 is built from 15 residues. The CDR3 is CASSRLAVPTDTQYF. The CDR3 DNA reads TGTGCCAGTAGTCGACTAGCGGTACCCACAGATACGCAGTATTTT.

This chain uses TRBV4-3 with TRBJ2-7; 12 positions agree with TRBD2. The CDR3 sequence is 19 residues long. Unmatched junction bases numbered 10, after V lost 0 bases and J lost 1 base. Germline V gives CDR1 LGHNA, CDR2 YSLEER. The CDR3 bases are TGCGCCAGCAGCCAAGAGATGTCTAGCGGGAGGGCCAGGTCCTACGAGCAGTACTTC. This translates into CASSQEMSSGRARSYEQYF.

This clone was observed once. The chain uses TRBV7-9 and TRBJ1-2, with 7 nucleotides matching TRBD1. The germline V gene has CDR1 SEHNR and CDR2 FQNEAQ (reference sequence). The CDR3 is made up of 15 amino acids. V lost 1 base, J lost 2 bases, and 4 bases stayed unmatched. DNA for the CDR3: TGTGCCAGCAGCTTAGGATCGACAGGGAACTATGGCTACACCTTC. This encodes CASSLGSTGNYGYTF.

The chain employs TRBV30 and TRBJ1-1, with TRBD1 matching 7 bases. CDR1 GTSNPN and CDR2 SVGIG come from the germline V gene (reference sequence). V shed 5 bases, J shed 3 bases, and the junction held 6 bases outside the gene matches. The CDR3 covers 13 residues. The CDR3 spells CAWQGQPDTEAFF. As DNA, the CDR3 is TGTGCCTGGCAGGGACAGCCAGACACTGAAGCTTTCTTT.

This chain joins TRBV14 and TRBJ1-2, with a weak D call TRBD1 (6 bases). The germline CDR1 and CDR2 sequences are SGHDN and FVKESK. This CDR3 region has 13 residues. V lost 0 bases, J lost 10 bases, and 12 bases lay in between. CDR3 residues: CASSQDIRTVYTF. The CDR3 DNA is TGTGCCAGCAGCCAAGACATTCGGACAGTCTACACCTTC.

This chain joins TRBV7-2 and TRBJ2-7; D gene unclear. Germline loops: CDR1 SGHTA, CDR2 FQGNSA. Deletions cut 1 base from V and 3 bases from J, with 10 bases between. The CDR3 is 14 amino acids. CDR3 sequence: CASSLEGWSYEQYF. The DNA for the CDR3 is TGTGCCAGCAGCTTAGAAGGTTGGAGCTACGAGCAGTACTTC.

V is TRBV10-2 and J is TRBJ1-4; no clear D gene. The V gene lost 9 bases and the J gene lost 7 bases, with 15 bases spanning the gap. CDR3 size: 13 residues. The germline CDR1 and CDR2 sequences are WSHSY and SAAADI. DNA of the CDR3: TGCGCCAGTTTTGACGACCTAGGTGAAAAACTGTTTTTT. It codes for CASFDDLGEKLFF.

The CDR3 nucleotides are TGTGCCAGCTCGCCGACCAGGGGGACTGAAGCTTTCTTT. Its translation: CASSPTRGTEAFF. The chain couples TRBV18 to TRBJ1-1; 7 bases are shared with TRBD1. The CDR3 is made up of 13 amino acids. Germline V gene lookup returns CDR1 KGHSH and CDR2 LQKENI. Germline trimming cut 6 bases from V and 5 bases from J; bases unmatched to any gene: 6.

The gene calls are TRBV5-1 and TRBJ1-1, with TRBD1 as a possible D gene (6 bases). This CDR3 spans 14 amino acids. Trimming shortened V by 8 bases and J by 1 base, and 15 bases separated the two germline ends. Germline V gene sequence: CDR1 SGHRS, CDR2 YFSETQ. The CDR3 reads CASNPGQSNTEAFF. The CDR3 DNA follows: TGCGCCAGTAACCCGGGACAATCGAACACTGAAGCTTTCTTT.

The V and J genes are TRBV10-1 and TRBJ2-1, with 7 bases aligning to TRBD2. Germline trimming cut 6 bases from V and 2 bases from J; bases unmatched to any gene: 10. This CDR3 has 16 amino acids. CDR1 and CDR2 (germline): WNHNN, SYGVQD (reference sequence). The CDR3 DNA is TGCGCCAGCAGCGGAGTGGGAGGGATGGCCTACAATGAGCAGTTCTTC. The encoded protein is CASSGVGGMAYNEQFF.